Below, one T cell receptor beta chain is given with its context. Antigen specificity is unknown. This sample is part of a study of identifying expanded T cells in peripheral blood. General study findings and limits: Differentially abundant clones: approximately 1.3 between replicates, 16.4 at 2 to 3 weeks, roughly 18 at four. Across healthy donors, higher total template counts meant significantly greater roughly two-week count variance.

Method: immunoSEQ multiplex PCR; TCRdb's copy keeps in-frame clones and lacks some. The sample carries roughly 61,000 clones, approximately 90% recorded once. The V gene's germline CDR1 is KGHSH and CDR2 LQKENI. V shed 6 bases and J shed 1 base, with 16 bases lying between them. This CDR3 region has 16 residues. Input material: blood. The chain has TRBV18 and TRBJ1-5; unclear D gene. The clonotype was recovered from a person between 18 and 75 years old in good health. The CDR3 is CASSPGMGVSNQPQHF. In DNA, the CDR3 is TGTGCCAGCTCCCCCGGGATGGGCGTCAGCAATCAGCCCCAGCATTTT.